Listed here are 31 T cell receptor beta chains from one sample, sequenced in a study of response to subunit inactivated influenza vaccine. TCRdb analysed the RT-PCR reads with MiXCR anew, one entry per CDR3 protein. The repertoire consists of roughly 540,000 distinct CDR3 sequences, with approximately 24% occurring once and the leading ten covering 2.5% to 3%. This same sample was also part of a study on T cells expressing NK-cell markers. According to that study: cDNA encoding TCR beta was synthesized via 5'RACE template switching incorporating UMIs.

The source was CD4+ T cells sorted from PBMCs, collected 11 to 12 days after vaccination. These receptors all come from a man aged 50-59 years who received an inactivated influenza vaccine.

The chain is built from TRBV15 and TRBJ2-5; 10 positions agree with TRBD2. Germline V CDR1 and CDR2: LNHNV, YYDKDF (reference sequence). The ends lost 1 base at V and 5 bases at J; junction bases unmatched: 7. There are 16 residues in the CDR3. CDR3 DNA: TGTGCCACCAGCAGAGGACCAGCGGGGGGGCGGGAGACCCAGTACTTC. Amino acid sequence: CATSRGPAGGRETQYF.

This clonotype has a handful of counts. This rearrangement joins TRBV29-1 to TRBJ1-2, with TRBD1 identical over 8 bases. This CDR3 region has 14 residues. The germline gives CDR1 SQVTM, CDR2 ANQGSEA. With 5 bases clipped from V and 4 bases from J, the junction kept 9 bases outside the gene matches. Written as DNA, the CDR3 is TGCAGCGTTTTAAGGCAGGGGGCAGGCTATGGCTACACCTTC. It encodes CSVLRQGAGYGYTF.

This clonotype was found a few times. The rearrangement joins TRBV12-3 or TRBV12-4 to TRBJ2-7, with 13 bases that match TRBD2. V was clipped by 1 base and J by 5 bases; unmatched bases: 8. The CDR3 is made up of 17 amino acids. In DNA, the CDR3 is TGTGCCAGCAGTTTAGAGGTGACTAGCGGGGGGAGAGACGAGCAGTACTTC. This translates into CASSLEVTSGGRDEQYF.

The chain employs TRBV20-1 and TRBJ2-1; D uncertain. This CDR3 is built from 11 residues. Trimming took off 0 bases at V and 6 bases at J, with 3 bases between the two ends. Germline CDR1 and CDR2: DFQATT and SNEGSKA (reference sequence). The CDR3 nucleotides are TGCAGTGCTAGAGAACCCAATGAGCAGTTCTTC. The encoded protein is CSAREPNEQFF.

This clonotype was detected a few times. The chain recombines TRBV5-1 with TRBJ2-6; D remains unclear. V dropped 0 bases and J dropped 0 bases, with 7 bases sitting between them. Germline CDR1 reads SGHRS; CDR2 reads YFSETQ. This CDR3 is built from 16 residues. CDR3 region: CASSLALSSGANVLTF. The CDR3 DNA reads as TGCGCCAGCAGCTTGGCGCTGTCCTCTGGGGCCAACGTCCTGACTTTC.

V usage is TRBV29-1 and J usage is TRBJ2-7; 8 nucleotides match TRBD1. J lost 1 base, V lost 5 bases, and 4 bases had no gene match. The length of the CDR3 is 13 residues. Germline loops: CDR1 SQVTM, CDR2 ANQGSEA. The chain's CDR3 is CSVTGTGSYEQYF. CDR3 bases: TGCAGCGTTACCGGGACAGGTTCCTACGAGCAGTACTTC.

The chain employs TRBV19 and TRBJ2-1, with 9 bases identical to TRBD1. V lost 6 bases, J lost 7 bases, and 4 bases stayed unmatched. The CDR3 contains 13 residues. From germline, CDR1 is LNHDA and CDR2 SQIVND (reference sequence). DNA of the CDR3: TGTGCCAGTAGCGGGACAGGGCTGAATGAGCAGTTCTTC. Translation gives CASSGTGLNEQFF.

The V call is TRBV10-3, the J call TRBJ1-1; TRBD1 is a possible D gene (6 bases). The CDR3 has 15 residues. Germline V lookup: CDR1 ENHRY, CDR2 SYGVKD. V was trimmed by 7 bases and J by 5 bases, leaving 20 bases between them. CDR3 sequence (DNA): TGTGCCATCACGGGTAAGGGGCAGGGGAGAACTGAAGCTTTCTTT. Translated: CAITGKGQGRTEAFF.

This clonotype was counted a few times. This chain joins TRBV6-2 or TRBV6-3 and TRBJ2-2, with TRBD1 matching 10 bases. The germline CDR1 and CDR2 sequences are MNHEY and SVGEGT. V shed 2 bases and J 7 bases; nucleotides not matched to a gene: 7. The CDR3 spans 16 residues. The CDR3 DNA follows: TGTGCCAGCAGTTACGGGGAGACAGGGGGCGTCGGGGAGCTGTTTTTT. Protein sequence: CASSYGETGGVGELFF.

The V call is TRBV28, the J call TRBJ1-5; 7 bases are a match to TRBD1. CDR1 and CDR2 from the germline V gene are MDHEN and SYDVKM. J gave up 5 bases and V 4 bases, and 8 bases lay outside the gene matches. The CDR3 sequence is 15 residues long. CDR3 bases: TGTGCCAGCAGTTCACTACAGGGGCCGTATCAGCCCCAGCATTTT. Translated: CASSSLQGPYQPQHF. Full variable domain (rest looked up from reference TRBV28 and TRBJ1-5): DVKVTQSSRYLVKRTGEKVFLECVQDMDHENMFWYRQDPGLGLRLIYFSYDVKMKEKGDIPEGYSVSREKKERFSLILESASTNQTSMYLCASSSLQGPYQPQHFGDGTRLSIL.

The rearrangement links TRBV4-1 to TRBJ2-2; unclear D gene. Germline V gene sequence: CDR1 MGHRA, CDR2 YSYEKL. Trimming cost V 0 bases and J 1 base, with 15 bases left between them. The CDR3 has 18 residues. The DNA for the CDR3 is TGCGCCAGCAGCCAAGATAGGGCCGCCAAACTGAACACCGGGGAGCTGTTTTTT. Translating gives CASSQDRAAKLNTGELFF.

The chain has TRBV29-1 and TRBJ2-3; perhaps TRBD1 as D (5 bases). Trimming removed 0 bases from V and 2 bases from J, with 24 bases in between. Per germline, CDR1 SQVTM and CDR2 ANQGSEA. The CDR3 length is 19 residues. The CDR3 here is CSVEDFVWAGKPSTDTQYF. The CDR3 bases are TGCAGCGTTGAAGACTTTGTTTGGGCAGGGAAGCCTTCCACAGATACGCAGTATTTT.

This clonotype has just a few counts. The genes are TRBV29-1 and TRBJ2-1; D gene unclear. The CDR3 spans 12 residues. Germline V gene data show CDR1 as SQVTM and CDR2 as ANQGSEA. V was shortened by 2 bases and J by 4 bases, with 6 bases between the two germline ends. As DNA, the CDR3 is TGCAGCGTTGAAAGACGGTACAATGAGCAGTTCTTC. Residues: CSVERRYNEQFF.

The CDR3 sequence is CSARADRGWSPLHF. For the CDR3, the DNA is TGCAGTGCTAGGGCAGACAGGGGTTGGTCACCCCTCCACTTT. The V gene is TRBV20-1, the J gene TRBJ1-6, with TRBD1 matching over 8 bases. There are 14 residues in the CDR3. J gave up 10 bases and V 3 bases, and 8 bases lay outside the gene matches. CDR1 and CDR2 from the germline V gene are DFQATT and SNEGSKA (reference sequence).

The chain is built from TRBV4-2 and TRBJ2-6, with D unresolved. Germline V gives CDR1 LGHNA, CDR2 YNFKEQ. The V gene lost 10 bases and the J gene lost 0 bases, with 19 bases spanning the gap. The CDR3 is made up of 17 amino acids. This CDR3 is CAMGHGLLCSGANVLTF. The CDR3 DNA reads TGTGCCATGGGCCACGGGCTCCTCTGCTCTGGGGCCAACGTCCTGACTTTC.

The rearrangement uses TRBV5-1 and TRBJ2-7; TRBD1 agrees at 11 bases. The ends lost 1 base at V and 3 bases at J; junction bases unmatched: 6. In germline, CDR1 is SGHRS, CDR2 YFSETQ. The CDR3 runs 16 residues. CDR3 residues: CASSLTGTGGYYEQYF. The CDR3, as DNA: TGCGCCAGCAGCTTGACCGGGACAGGGGGTTACTACGAGCAGTACTTC.

This sequence joins TRBV10-3 and TRBJ1-1, with D possibly being TRBD1 (5 bases). The V gene lost 0 bases and the J gene lost 8 bases, with 7 bases spanning the gap. Germline V gives CDR1 ENHRY, CDR2 SYGVKD. CDR3 length: 12 amino acids. The CDR3 DNA sequence: TGTGCCATCAGTGAGTCGTCAGGGGAAGCTTTCTTT. Residues: CAISESSGEAFF.

This clonotype has a handful of counts. The chain's CDR3 is CASSDRAGPYNEQFF. CDR3 sequence (DNA): TGTGCCAGCAGCGATCGAGCGGGGCCCTACAATGAGCAGTTCTTC. This chain connects TRBV9 to TRBJ2-1; 7 bases map to TRBD2. J was trimmed by 2 bases and V by 3 bases; bases with no gene match: 5. The CDR3 covers 15 residues. CDR1 is SGDLS and CDR2 is YYNGEE in the germline V gene.

This clonotype was detected only a few times. This rearrangement joins TRBV5-1 to TRBJ1-4, with D uncertain. The germline gives CDR1 SGHRS, CDR2 YFSETQ. With 4 bases removed from V and 7 bases from J, the gap between germline ends came to 14 bases. The CDR3 runs 14 residues. CDR3 sequence reads: CASSPGPGGEKLFF. The CDR3 DNA is TGCGCCAGCAGCCCCGGGCCCGGAGGTGAAAAACTGTTTTTT.

This clonotype turned up a few times. This chain links TRBV5-1 with TRBJ2-2; D call uncertain. The CDR3 runs 15 residues. V was cut by 1 base and J by 0 bases, with 7 bases left in between. Germline-derived CDR1 and CDR2 are SGHRS and YFSETQ. The CDR3 nucleotides read TGCGCCAGCAGCTTGAACCAACCGAACACCGGGGAGCTGTTTTTT. It specifies CASSLNQPNTGELFF. The full variable domain, rest sourced from reference TRBV5-1 and TRBJ2-2, is KAGVTQTPRYLIKTRGQQVTLSCSPISGHRSVSWYQQTPGQGLQFLFEYFSETQRNKGNFPGRFSGRQFSNSRSEMNVSTLELGDSALYLCASSLNQPNTGELFFGEGSRLTVL.

CDR3 loop: CASLSHSLGNNEQFF. Here the CDR3 DNA reads TGTGCCAGCCTTTCCCATTCCCTGGGCAACAATGAGCAGTTCTTC. The chain recombines TRBV6-1 with TRBJ2-1; D gene ambiguous. Germline V lookup: CDR1 MNHNS, CDR2 SASEGT. V lost 8 bases, J lost 5 bases, and 19 bases lay in between. The CDR3 is 15 amino acids.

This clonotype was seen only a few times. The genes are TRBV6-2 or TRBV6-3 and TRBJ1-2; tentatively, D is TRBD1 (5 bases). The CDR3 runs 15 residues. The V end was cut by 6 bases, the J end by 4 bases, with 18 bases between. Germline CDR1 reads MNHEY; CDR2 reads SVGEGT. The CDR3 sequence is CASSQGRITFYGYTF. The CDR3 DNA reads TGTGCCAGCAGCCAGGGACGGATAACCTTCTATGGCTACACCTTC.

In its sample, this clonotype was seen many times. V usage is TRBV7-6 and J usage is TRBJ2-5, with TRBD2 as a possible D gene (6 bases). The germline gives CDR1 SGHVS, CDR2 FNYEAQ. Trimming removed 0 bases at V and 5 bases at J, with 13 bases between. This CDR3 has 15 residues. The CDR3 nucleotides read TGTGCCAGCAGCTTAGCGCCGGGGGTGGGGGAGACCCAGTACTTC. Amino acids: CASSLAPGVGETQYF.

The genes are TRBV12-3 or TRBV12-4 and TRBJ2-7, with 10 bases lining up with TRBD2. The CDR3 is 18 residues long. V lost 2 bases to trimming and J lost 5 bases; unmatched junction nucleotides: 15. The CDR3 nucleotides are TGTGCCAGCAGTTTAAGTTCAGCGGGGGGGCGGACTAGTCACGAGCAGTACTTC. Its protein is CASSLSSAGGRTSHEQYF.

The chain recombines TRBV18 with TRBJ2-7, with TRBD2 matching 9 bases. V shed 5 bases, J shed 2 bases, and the junction held 4 bases outside the gene matches. Germline V CDR1 and CDR2: KGHSH, LQKENI. This CDR3 is built from 14 residues. The CDR3 here is CASSSIAGAYEQYF. The DNA for the CDR3 is TGTGCCAGCTCATCGATAGCGGGAGCCTACGAGCAGTACTTC.

This clonotype has at least ten counts. The chain joins TRBV29-1 to TRBJ1-2; D is unclear. Trimming pared 5 bases from V and 4 bases from J, leaving 8 bases between. The CDR3 runs 11 residues. Germline CDR1 is SQVTM and CDR2 is ANQGSEA. The CDR3 sequence: CSVSSFYGYTF. The CDR3 nucleotides are TGCAGCGTTAGCAGCTTCTATGGCTACACCTTC.

A few counts support this clonotype. The chain joins TRBV20-1 to TRBJ2-7, with a weak D call TRBD2 (6 bases). The germline V gene encodes CDR1 DFQATT and CDR2 SNEGSKA (reference sequence). Trimming shortened V by 4 bases and J by 0 bases, and 19 bases separated the two germline ends. The CDR3 consists of 16 residues. The CDR3 DNA reads TGCAGTGCTATCGCAAGCGAGGGACTTTCCTCCTACGAGCAGTACTTC. Its protein is CSAIASEGLSSYEQYF.

In its sample, this clonotype was seen a few times. The chain combines TRBV7-6 with TRBJ1-3, with a possible D match to TRBD1 (6 bases). The CDR3 has 17 amino acids. CDR1 SGHVS and CDR2 FNYEAQ come from the germline V gene. V lost 4 bases and J lost 4, with 20 bases in between. DNA for the CDR3: TGTGCCAGCAGCTCCCGGGGGCCCCAGGGGCCCGGAAACACCATATATTTT. This codes for CASSSRGPQGPGNTIYF.

This rearrangement joins TRBV20-1 to TRBJ2-3, with TRBD2 identical over 16 bases. The CDR3 has 19 amino acids. Germline V gives CDR1 DFQATT, CDR2 SNEGSKA (reference sequence). J gave up 5 bases and V 1 base, and 12 bases lay outside the gene matches. CDR3 sequence reads: CSARAGTSGGAVTIDTQYF. CDR3 bases: TGCAGTGCTAGAGCCGGGACTAGCGGGGGGGCTGTTACAATAGATACGCAGTATTTT.

This sequence joins TRBV11-1 and TRBJ2-1; TRBD2 agrees at 9 bases. After removal of 2 bases from V and 7 bases from J, the junction contained 24 bases not matched to a gene. The CDR3 consists of 21 residues. CDR1 SGHAT and CDR2 FQDESV come from the germline V gene (reference sequence). The DNA for the CDR3 is TGTGCCAGCAGCTTAATGTGGAGTAGCGGGAGTGGGACCGGGACGGGGAATGAGCAGTTCTTC. Translated: CASSLMWSSGSGTGTGNEQFF.

The rearrangement joins TRBV5-6 to TRBJ1-2; TRBD1 matches 7 bases. The CDR3 loop spans 12 amino acids. The germline CDR1 and CDR2 sequences are SGHDT and YYEEEE. J gave up 5 bases and V 4 bases, and 2 bases lay outside the gene matches. Written as DNA, the CDR3 is TGTGCCAGCAGCCCACAGGGGTATGGCTACACCTTC. Translation: CASSPQGYGYTF.